This is a list of T cell receptor beta chains from one sample in a study of early T cells in non-severe SARS-CoV-2 infection. TCRdb called the 5' RACE reads again in MiXCR, with one record for every CDR3 protein. The sample lists under 40,000 distinct CDR3 sequences; roughly 6% were seen once. The sequenced sample consisted of whole blood. The receptors were gathered from an adult who was a healthcare worker with PCR-confirmed SARS-CoV-2 infection or an uninfected control (not recorded which). Both conserved end residues are part of each CDR3. The order of the fields is D gene, clone size, V gene, J gene, CDR3 protein, CDR3 DNA. The D gene is left open where the match is weak. The size entry is marked missing in some rows and otherwise reads once, few, many or a size class.

D: .
size: many
V: TRBV27
J: TRBJ2-3
CDR3: CASSSQHITTTDTQYF
DNA: TGTGCCAGCAGTTCACAACATATAACCACCACAGATACGCAGTATTTT

D: .
size: many
V: TRBV12-3/TRBV12-4
J: TRBJ2-3
CDR3: CASSRETGQMAQYF
DNA: TGTGCCAGCAGCCGAGAGACCGGCCAGATGGCGCAGTATTTT

D: TRBD1
size: many
V: TRBV20-1
J: TRBJ1-5
CDR3: CSASTGELNQPQHF
DNA: TGCAGTGCAAGTACAGGGGAGCTAAATCAGCCCCAGCATTTT

D: .
size: many
V: TRBV2
J: TRBJ2-3
CDR3: CASLQPTDTQYF
DNA: TGTGCCAGCTTACAACCCACAGATACGCAGTATTTT

D: .
size: many
V: TRBV20-1
J: TRBJ1-1
CDR3: CSATELGKNTEAFF
DNA: TGCAGTGCTACCGAACTGGGGAAGAACACTGAAGCTTTCTTT

D: TRBD1
size: .
V: TRBV28
J: TRBJ2-1
CDR3: CASSKWDSSYNEQFF
DNA: TGTGCCAGCAGTAAATGGGACAGCTCCTACAATGAGCAGTTCTTC

D: TRBD2
size: many
V: TRBV29-1
J: TRBJ2-1
CDR3: CSVVRTSAYNEQFF
DNA: TGCAGCGTTGTAAGGACTAGCGCATACAATGAGCAGTTCTTC

D: TRBD2
size: many
V: TRBV7-8
J: TRBJ2-5
CDR3: CASSPRTSGSSETQYF
DNA: TGTGCCAGCAGCCCCCGGACTAGCGGGAGTTCAGAGACCCAGTACTTC

D: .
size: many
V: TRBV7-2
J: TRBJ2-1
CDR3: CASSSPGEGYNEQFF
DNA: TGTGCCAGCAGCTCACCGGGAGAGGGGTACAATGAGCAGTTCTTC

D: .
size: many
V: TRBV11-2
J: TRBJ1-6
CDR3: CASSFNRDVYNSPLHF
DNA: TGTGCCAGCAGCTTCAACCGGGACGTCTATAATTCACCCCTCCACTTT

D: .
size: many
V: TRBV7-2
J: TRBJ2-6
CDR3: CASSLRRSGANVLTF
DNA: TGTGCCAGCAGCTTAAGACGCTCTGGGGCCAACGTCCTGACTTTC

D: .
size: .
V: TRBV7-9
J: TRBJ2-1
CDR3: CASEGTGGFNEQFF
DNA: TGTGCCAGCGAGGGGACTGGAGGGTTTAATGAGCAGTTCTTC

D: TRBD2
size: many
V: TRBV7-2
J: TRBJ2-2
CDR3: CASSTTSGRTGELFF
DNA: TGTGCCAGCAGCACAACTAGCGGGAGAACCGGGGAGCTGTTTTTT

D: .
size: many
V: TRBV20-1
J: TRBJ2-3
CDR3: CSARDRTATSTDTQYF
DNA: TGCAGTGCTAGAGATCGGACCGCGACGTCAACAGATACGCAGTATTTT

D: .
size: many
V: TRBV18
J: TRBJ2-3
CDR3: CASSPSGTDTQYF
DNA: TGTGCCAGCTCACCATCAGGCACAGATACGCAGTATTTT

D: TRBD1
size: many
V: TRBV10-2
J: TRBJ1-4
CDR3: CASRSIQGDEKLFF
DNA: TGCGCCAGCCGTTCGATACAGGGGGATGAAAAACTGTTTTTT

D: .
size: many
V: TRBV7-9
J: TRBJ2-1
CDR3: CASSLGRRSYNEQFF
DNA: TGTGCCAGCAGCCTGGGGAGACGCTCCTACAATGAGCAGTTCTTC

D: .
size: .
V: TRBV2
J: TRBJ2-7
CDR3: CASSERASLLIYEQYF
DNA: TGTGCCAGCAGTGAGAGGGCCTCACTCTTAATCTACGAGCAGTACTTC

D: TRBD2
size: .
V: TRBV20-1
J: TRBJ2-1
CDR3: CSALRTSYNEQFF
DNA: TGCAGTGCTCTCCGGACTAGCTACAATGAGCAGTTCTTC

D: .
size: .
V: TRBV19
J: TRBJ2-1
CDR3: CASSITRGPGNEQFF
DNA: TGTGCCAGTAGTATCACCCGGGGCCCGGGCAATGAGCAGTTCTTC

D: .
size: few
V: TRBV6-1
J: TRBJ1-5
CDR3: CASRPQGFSNQPQHF
DNA: TGTGCCAGCAGACCCCAGGGGTTTAGCAATCAGCCCCAGCATTTT

D: .
size: .
V: TRBV4-2
J: TRBJ1-2
CDR3: CASSQDGGYTF
DNA: TGTGCCAGCAGCCAAGACGGGGGCTACACCTTC

D: .
size: .
V: TRBV20-1
J: TRBJ1-1
CDR3: CSAIEGGWTEAFF
DNA: TGCAGTGCTATCGAAGGGGGTTGGACTGAAGCTTTCTTT

D: .
size: .
V: TRBV12-3/TRBV12-4
J: TRBJ2-7
CDR3: CASSKVDSLQYF
DNA: TGTGCCAGCAGTAAAGTGGACAGTTTGCAGTACTTC